This T cell receptor beta chain is from a study of T-cell memory formation after mild COVID-19. The overall study: Largely donor-specific sequence clusters came from two donors. Overall study results and limits: SARS-CoV-2 specificity was not confirmed for second-wave clones peaking on day 37. Largely, contracting CD4+ clones fell within CM and EM, and contracting CD8+ clones within EMRA.

5'RACE with constant-segment primers yielded barcoded, UMI-tagged TCR alpha and TCR beta cDNA libraries. TCRdb analysed the 5' RACE reads with MiXCR anew, one entry per CDR3 protein. The sample has 120,000 to 150,000 distinct CDR3 sequences, 15% to 20% seen once. This clonotype was seen only a few times. Its cognate antigen is unknown. This TCR came from an adult woman who had mild COVID-19 (a few samples of this study predate the infection). Cell type and time point are not known. The sequencing input was PBMCs or a T cell subset sorted from them (not recorded which).

The CDR3 nucleotides read TGCAGTGCTAGAGATACGCAAGAGACCCAGTACTTC. It is translated as CSARDTQETQYF. This rearrangement joins TRBV20-1 to TRBJ2-5; D not certain. In germline, CDR1 is DFQATT, CDR2 SNEGSKA (reference sequence). V lost 0 bases and J lost 2, with 4 bases in between. The CDR3 totals 12 residues.